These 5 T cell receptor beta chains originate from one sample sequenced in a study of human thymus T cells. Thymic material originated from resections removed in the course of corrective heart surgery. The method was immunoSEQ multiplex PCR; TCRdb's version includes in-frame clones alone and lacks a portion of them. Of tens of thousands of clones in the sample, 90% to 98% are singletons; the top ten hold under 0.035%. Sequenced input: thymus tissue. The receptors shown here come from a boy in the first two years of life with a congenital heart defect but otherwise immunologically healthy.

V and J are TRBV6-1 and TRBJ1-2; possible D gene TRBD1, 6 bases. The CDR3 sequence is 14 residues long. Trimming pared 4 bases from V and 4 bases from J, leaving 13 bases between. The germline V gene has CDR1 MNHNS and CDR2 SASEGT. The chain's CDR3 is CASSGAGEGYGYTF. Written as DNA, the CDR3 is TGTGCCAGCAGTGGAGCAGGGGAAGGCTATGGCTACACCTTC.

The CDR3, as DNA: TGCGCCAGCAGCCAAGAACGCAGGGGGCCTGGAAACACCATATATTTT. This encodes CASSQERRGPGNTIYF. The chain uses TRBV4-1 and TRBJ1-3; 8 bases match TRBD1. The CDR3 is 16 amino acids. Looked up from germline, CDR1 is MGHRA and CDR2 is YSYEKL. The V segment lost 0 bases and the J segment 2 bases; nucleotides outside the gene matches: 3.

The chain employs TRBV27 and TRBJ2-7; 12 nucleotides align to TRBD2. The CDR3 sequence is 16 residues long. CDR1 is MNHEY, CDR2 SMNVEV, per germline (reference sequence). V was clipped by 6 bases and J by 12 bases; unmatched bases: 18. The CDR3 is CASSPRYLAGGPLRYF. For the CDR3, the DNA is TGTGCCAGCAGCCCAAGATACCTAGCGGGAGGGCCTTTGAGGTACTTC.

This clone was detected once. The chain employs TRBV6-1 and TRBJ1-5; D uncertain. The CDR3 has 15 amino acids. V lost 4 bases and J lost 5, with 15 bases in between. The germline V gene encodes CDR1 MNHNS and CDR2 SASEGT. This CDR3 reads CASSGPWGRYQPQHF. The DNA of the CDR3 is TGTGCCAGCAGTGGCCCCTGGGGTCGGTATCAGCCCCAGCATTTT.

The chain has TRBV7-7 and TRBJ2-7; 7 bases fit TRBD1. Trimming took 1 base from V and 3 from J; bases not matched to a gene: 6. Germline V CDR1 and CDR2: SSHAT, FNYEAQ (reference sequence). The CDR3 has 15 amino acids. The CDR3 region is CASSLERTGVYEQYF. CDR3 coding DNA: TGTGCCAGCAGCTTAGAAAGGACAGGCGTCTACGAGCAGTACTTC. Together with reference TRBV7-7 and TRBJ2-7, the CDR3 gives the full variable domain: GAGVSQSPRYKVTKRGQDVTLRCDPISSHATLYWYQQALGQGPEFLTYFNYEAQPDKSGLPSDRFSAERPEGSISTLTIQRTEQRDSAMYRCASSLERTGVYEQYFGPGTRLTVT.